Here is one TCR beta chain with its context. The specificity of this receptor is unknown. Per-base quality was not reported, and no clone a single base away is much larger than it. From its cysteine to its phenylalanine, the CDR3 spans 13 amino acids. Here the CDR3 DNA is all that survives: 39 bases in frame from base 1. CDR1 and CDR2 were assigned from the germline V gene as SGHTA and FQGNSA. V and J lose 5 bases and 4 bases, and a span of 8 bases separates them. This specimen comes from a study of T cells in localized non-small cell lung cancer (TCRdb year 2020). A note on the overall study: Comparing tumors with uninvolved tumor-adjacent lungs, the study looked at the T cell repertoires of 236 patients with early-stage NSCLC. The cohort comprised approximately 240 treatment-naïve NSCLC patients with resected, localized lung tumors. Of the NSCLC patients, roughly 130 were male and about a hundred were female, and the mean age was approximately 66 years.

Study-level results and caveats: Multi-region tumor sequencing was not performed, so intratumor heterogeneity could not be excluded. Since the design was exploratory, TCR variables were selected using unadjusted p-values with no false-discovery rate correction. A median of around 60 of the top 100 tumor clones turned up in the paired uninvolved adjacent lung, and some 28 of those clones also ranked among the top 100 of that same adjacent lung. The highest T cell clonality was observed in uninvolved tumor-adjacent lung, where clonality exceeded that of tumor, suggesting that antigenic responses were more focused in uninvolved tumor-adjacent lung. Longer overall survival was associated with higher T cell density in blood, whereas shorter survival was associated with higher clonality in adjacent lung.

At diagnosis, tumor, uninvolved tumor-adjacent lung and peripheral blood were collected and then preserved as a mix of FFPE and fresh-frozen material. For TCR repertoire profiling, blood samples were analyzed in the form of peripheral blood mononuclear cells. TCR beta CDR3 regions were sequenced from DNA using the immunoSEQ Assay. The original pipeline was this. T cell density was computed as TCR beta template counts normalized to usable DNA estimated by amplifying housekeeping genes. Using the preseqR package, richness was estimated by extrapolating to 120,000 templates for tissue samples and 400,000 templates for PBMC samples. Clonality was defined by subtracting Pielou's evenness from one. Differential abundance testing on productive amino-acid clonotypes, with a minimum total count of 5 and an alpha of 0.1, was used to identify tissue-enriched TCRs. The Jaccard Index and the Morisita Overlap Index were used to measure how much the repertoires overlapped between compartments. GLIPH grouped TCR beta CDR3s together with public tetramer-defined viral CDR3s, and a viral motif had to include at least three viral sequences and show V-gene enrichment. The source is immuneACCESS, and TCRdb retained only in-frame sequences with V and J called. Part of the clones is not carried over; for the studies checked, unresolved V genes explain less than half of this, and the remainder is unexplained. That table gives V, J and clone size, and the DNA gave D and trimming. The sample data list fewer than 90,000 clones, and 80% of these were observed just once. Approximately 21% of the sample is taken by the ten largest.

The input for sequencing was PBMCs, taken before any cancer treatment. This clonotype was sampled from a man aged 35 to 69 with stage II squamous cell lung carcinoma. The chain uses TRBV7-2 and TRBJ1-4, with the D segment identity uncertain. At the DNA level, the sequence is TGTGCCAGCAGCGGTAACAGTAATGAAAAACTGTTTTTT. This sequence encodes CASSGNSNEKLFF.